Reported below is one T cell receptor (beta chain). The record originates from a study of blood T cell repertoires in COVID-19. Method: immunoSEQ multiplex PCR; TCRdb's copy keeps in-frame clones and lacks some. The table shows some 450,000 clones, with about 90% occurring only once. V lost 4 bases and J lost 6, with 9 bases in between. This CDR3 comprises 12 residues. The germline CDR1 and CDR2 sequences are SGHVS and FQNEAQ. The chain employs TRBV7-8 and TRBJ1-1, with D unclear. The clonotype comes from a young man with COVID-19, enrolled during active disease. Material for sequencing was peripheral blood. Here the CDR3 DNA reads TGTGCCAGCAGCTCCCGCTATTCTGAAGCTTTCTTT. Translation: CASSSRYSEAFF.